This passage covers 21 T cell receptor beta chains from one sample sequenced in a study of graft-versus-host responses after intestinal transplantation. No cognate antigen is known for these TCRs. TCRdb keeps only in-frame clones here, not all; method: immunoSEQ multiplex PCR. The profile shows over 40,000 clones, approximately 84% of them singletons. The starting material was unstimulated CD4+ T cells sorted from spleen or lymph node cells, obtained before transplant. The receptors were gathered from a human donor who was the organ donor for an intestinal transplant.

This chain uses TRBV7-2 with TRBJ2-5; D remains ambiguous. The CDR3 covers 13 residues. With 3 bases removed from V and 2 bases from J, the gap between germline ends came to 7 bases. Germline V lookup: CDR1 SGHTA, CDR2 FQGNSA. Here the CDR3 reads CASSFFGQETQYF. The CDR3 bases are TGTGCCAGCAGCTTTTTCGGGCAAGAGACCCAGTACTTC.

In nucleotides, the CDR3 is TGTGCCAGCAGCTCAAGAGCGACAAGTACCTACGAGCAGTACTTC. Translated, it gives CASSSRATSTYEQYF. The chain carries TRBV7-2 and TRBJ2-7, with D uncertain. The CDR3 has 15 residues. The ends were cut back, 4 bases at V and 2 bases at J, with 15 bases in the middle. Looked up from germline, CDR1 is SGHTA and CDR2 is FQGNSA. Together with reference TRBV7-2 and TRBJ2-7, the CDR3 gives the full variable domain: GAGVSQSPSNKVTEKGKDVELRCDPISGHTALYWYRQSLGQGLEFLIYFQGNSAPDKSGLPSDRFSAERTGGSVSTLTIQRTQQEDSAVYLCASSSRATSTYEQYFGPGTRLTVT.

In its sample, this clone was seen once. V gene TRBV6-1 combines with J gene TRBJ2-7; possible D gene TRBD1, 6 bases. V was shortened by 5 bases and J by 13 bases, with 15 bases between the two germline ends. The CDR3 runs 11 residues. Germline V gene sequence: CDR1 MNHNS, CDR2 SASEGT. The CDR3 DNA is TGTGCCAGCAGTTTGGGGGACACACTTTACTTC. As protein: CASSLGDTLYF.

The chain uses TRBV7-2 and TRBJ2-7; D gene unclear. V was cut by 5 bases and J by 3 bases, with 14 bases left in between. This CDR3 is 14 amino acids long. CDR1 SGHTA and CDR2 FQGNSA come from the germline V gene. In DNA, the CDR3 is TGTGCCAGCAGCACTCTAGGACCCAACTACGAGCAGTACTTC. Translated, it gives CASSTLGPNYEQYF.

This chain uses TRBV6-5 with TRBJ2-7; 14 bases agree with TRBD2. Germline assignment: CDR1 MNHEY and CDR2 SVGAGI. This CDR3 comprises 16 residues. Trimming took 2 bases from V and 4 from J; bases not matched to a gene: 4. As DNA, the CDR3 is TGTGCCAGCAGTTACGACCGGACTAGCGGGAGGTACGAGCAGTACTTC. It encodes CASSYDRTSGRYEQYF.

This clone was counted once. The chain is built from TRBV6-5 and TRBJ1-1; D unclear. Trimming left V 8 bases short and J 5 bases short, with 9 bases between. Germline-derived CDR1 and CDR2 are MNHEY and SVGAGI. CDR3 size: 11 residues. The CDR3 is CASRYATEAFF. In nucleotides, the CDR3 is TGTGCCAGCCGATACGCGACTGAAGCTTTCTTT.

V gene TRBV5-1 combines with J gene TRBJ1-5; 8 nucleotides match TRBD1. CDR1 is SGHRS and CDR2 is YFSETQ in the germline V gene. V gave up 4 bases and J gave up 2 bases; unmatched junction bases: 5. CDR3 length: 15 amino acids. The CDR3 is CASSQTTGGNQPQHF. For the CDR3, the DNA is TGCGCCAGCAGCCAAACGACAGGGGGCAATCAGCCCCAGCATTTT.

The CDR3 loop reads CASSLQRNGQSLNYGYTF. The CDR3 nucleotides are TGTGCCAGCAGCCTCCAAAGGAACGGGCAGTCCCTTAACTATGGCTACACCTTC. This chain joins TRBV7-2 and TRBJ1-2; no reliable D call. Trimming shortened V by 5 bases and J by 1 base, and 23 bases separated the two germline ends. This CDR3 has 18 residues. In germline, CDR1 is SGHTA, CDR2 FQGNSA.

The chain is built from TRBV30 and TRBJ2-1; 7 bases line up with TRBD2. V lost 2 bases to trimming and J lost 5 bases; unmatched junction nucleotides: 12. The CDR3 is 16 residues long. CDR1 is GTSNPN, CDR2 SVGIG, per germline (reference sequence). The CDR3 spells CAWSPLTSVVHNEQFF. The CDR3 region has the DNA TGTGCCTGGAGTCCCCTTACTAGCGTTGTTCACAATGAGCAGTTCTTC.

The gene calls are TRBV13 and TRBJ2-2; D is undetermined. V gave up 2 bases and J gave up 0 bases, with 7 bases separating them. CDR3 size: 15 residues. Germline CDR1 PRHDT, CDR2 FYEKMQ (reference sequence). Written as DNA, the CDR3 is TGTGCCAGCAGCTTACGATATACGAACACCGGGGAGCTGTTTTTT. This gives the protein CASSLRYTNTGELFF.

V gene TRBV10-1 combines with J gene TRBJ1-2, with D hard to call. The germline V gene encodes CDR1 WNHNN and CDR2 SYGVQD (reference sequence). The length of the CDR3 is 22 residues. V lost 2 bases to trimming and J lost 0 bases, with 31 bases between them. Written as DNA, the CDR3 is TGCGCCAGCAGTGAGACTCCCGACCTCTATCAAGATGGCTATACAGCTAACTATGGCTACACCTTC. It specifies CASSETPDLYQDGYTANYGYTF.

CDR3 DNA: TGCGCCAGCAGCCAAGATCAGGGGGTTATTAATTCACCCCTCCACTTT. It yields the protein CASSQDQGVINSPLHF. The chain recombines TRBV4-3 with TRBJ1-6, with 7 bases fitting TRBD1. The J segment lost 6 bases and the V segment lost 0 bases, leaving 5 bases of the junction unmatched. The germline CDR1 and CDR2 sequences are LGHNA and YSLEER. This CDR3 spans 16 amino acids.

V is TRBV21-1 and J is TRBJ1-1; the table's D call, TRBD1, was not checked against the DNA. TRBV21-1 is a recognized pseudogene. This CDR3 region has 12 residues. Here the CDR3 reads CASSKQNTEAFF. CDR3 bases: TGTGCCAGCAGCAAACAGAACACTGAAGCTTTCTTT.

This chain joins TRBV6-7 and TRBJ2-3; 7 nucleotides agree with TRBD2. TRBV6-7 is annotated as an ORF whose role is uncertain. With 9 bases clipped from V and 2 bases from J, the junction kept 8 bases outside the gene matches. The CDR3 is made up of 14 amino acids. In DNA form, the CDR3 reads TGTGCCAGAGGGGCTAGCGGTCACACAGATACGCAGTATTTT. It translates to CARGASGHTDTQYF.

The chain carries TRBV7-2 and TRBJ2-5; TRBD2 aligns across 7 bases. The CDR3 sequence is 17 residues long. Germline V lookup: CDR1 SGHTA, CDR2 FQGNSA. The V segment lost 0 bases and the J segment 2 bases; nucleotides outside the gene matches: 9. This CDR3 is CASSLAWGTGGQETQYF. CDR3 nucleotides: TGTGCCAGCAGCTTAGCGTGGGGAACGGGGGGACAAGAGACCCAGTACTTC. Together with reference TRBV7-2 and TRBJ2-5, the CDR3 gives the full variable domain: GAGVSQSPSNKVTEKGKDVELRCDPISGHTALYWYRQSLGQGLEFLIYFQGNSAPDKSGLPSDRFSAERTGGSVSTLTIQRTQQEDSAVYLCASSLAWGTGGQETQYFGPGTRLLVL.

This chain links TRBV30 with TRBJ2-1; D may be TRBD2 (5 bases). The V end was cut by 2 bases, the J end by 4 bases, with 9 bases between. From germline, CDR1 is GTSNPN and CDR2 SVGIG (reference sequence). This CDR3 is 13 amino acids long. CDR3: CAWSPERYNEQFF. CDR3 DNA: TGTGCCTGGAGTCCCGAGCGGTACAATGAGCAGTTCTTC.

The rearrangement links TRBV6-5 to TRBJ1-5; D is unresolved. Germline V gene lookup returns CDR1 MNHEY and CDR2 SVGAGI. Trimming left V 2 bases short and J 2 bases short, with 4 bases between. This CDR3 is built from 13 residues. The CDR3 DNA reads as TGTGCCAGCAGTTACGGGGGCAATCAGCCCCAGCATTTT. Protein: CASSYGGNQPQHF.

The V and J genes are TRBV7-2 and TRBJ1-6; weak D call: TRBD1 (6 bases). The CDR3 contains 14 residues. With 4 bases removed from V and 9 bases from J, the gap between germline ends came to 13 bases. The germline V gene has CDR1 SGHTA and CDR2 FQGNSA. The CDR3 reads CASSSLTGSSPLHF. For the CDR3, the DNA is TGTGCCAGCAGCTCACTAACAGGGAGTTCACCCCTCCACTTT.

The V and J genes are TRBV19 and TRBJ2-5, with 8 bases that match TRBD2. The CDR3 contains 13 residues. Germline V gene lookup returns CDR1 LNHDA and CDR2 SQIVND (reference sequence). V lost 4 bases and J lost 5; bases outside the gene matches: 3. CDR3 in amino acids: CASSRIAGETQYF. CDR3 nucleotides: TGTGCCAGTAGTAGGATAGCGGGGGAGACCCAGTACTTC. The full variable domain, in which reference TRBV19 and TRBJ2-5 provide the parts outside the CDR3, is DGGITQSPKYLFRKEGQNVTLSCEQNLNHDAMYWYRQDPGQGLRLIYYSQIVNDFQKGDIAEGYSVSREKKESFPLTVTSAQKNPTAFYLCASSRIAGETQYFGPGTRLLVL.

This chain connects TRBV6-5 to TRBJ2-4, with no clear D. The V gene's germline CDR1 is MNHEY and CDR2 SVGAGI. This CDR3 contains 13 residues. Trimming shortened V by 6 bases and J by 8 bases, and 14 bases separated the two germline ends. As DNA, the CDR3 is TGTGCCAGCAGCTCTACACGAAGGGACATTCAGTACTTC. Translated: CASSSTRRDIQYF.

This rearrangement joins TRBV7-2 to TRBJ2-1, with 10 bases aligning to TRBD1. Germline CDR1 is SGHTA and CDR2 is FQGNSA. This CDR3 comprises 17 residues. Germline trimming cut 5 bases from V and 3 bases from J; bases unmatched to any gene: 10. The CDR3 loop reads CASSRVGGTGDYNEQFF. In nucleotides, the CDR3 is TGTGCCAGCAGCCGAGTCGGCGGGACAGGGGACTACAATGAGCAGTTCTTC. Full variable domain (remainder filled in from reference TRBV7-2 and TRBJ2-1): GAGVSQSPSNKVTEKGKDVELRCDPISGHTALYWYRQSLGQGLEFLIYFQGNSAPDKSGLPSDRFSAERTGGSVSTLTIQRTQQEDSAVYLCASSRVGGTGDYNEQFFGPGTRLTVL.